The clone carrying this TCR beta chain was seen just once. The CDR3 contains 14 residues. CDR1 and CDR2 from the germline V gene are LNHNV and YYDKDF (reference sequence). Trimming pared 0 bases from V and 0 bases from J, leaving 4 bases between. The record originates from a study of CD8 T cells in Susac syndrome. RNA in amounts of roughly 0.5 to 1 ug was reverse transcribed with random hexamers. TCRdb reanalysed the immunoSEQ multiplex PCR reads using MiXCR and keeps one entry per CDR3 protein. In the table there are 100,000 to 150,000 distinct CDR3 sequences, just over 90% of which are singletons. This sequence was found in a human donor with multiple sclerosis. The chain uses TRBV15 and TRBJ2-3; D unclear. Sequencing used CD8+ T cells from PBMCs. The chain's CDR3 is CATSRDKSTDTQYF. DNA of the CDR3: TGTGCCACCAGCAGAGATAAGAGCACAGATACGCAGTATTTT.